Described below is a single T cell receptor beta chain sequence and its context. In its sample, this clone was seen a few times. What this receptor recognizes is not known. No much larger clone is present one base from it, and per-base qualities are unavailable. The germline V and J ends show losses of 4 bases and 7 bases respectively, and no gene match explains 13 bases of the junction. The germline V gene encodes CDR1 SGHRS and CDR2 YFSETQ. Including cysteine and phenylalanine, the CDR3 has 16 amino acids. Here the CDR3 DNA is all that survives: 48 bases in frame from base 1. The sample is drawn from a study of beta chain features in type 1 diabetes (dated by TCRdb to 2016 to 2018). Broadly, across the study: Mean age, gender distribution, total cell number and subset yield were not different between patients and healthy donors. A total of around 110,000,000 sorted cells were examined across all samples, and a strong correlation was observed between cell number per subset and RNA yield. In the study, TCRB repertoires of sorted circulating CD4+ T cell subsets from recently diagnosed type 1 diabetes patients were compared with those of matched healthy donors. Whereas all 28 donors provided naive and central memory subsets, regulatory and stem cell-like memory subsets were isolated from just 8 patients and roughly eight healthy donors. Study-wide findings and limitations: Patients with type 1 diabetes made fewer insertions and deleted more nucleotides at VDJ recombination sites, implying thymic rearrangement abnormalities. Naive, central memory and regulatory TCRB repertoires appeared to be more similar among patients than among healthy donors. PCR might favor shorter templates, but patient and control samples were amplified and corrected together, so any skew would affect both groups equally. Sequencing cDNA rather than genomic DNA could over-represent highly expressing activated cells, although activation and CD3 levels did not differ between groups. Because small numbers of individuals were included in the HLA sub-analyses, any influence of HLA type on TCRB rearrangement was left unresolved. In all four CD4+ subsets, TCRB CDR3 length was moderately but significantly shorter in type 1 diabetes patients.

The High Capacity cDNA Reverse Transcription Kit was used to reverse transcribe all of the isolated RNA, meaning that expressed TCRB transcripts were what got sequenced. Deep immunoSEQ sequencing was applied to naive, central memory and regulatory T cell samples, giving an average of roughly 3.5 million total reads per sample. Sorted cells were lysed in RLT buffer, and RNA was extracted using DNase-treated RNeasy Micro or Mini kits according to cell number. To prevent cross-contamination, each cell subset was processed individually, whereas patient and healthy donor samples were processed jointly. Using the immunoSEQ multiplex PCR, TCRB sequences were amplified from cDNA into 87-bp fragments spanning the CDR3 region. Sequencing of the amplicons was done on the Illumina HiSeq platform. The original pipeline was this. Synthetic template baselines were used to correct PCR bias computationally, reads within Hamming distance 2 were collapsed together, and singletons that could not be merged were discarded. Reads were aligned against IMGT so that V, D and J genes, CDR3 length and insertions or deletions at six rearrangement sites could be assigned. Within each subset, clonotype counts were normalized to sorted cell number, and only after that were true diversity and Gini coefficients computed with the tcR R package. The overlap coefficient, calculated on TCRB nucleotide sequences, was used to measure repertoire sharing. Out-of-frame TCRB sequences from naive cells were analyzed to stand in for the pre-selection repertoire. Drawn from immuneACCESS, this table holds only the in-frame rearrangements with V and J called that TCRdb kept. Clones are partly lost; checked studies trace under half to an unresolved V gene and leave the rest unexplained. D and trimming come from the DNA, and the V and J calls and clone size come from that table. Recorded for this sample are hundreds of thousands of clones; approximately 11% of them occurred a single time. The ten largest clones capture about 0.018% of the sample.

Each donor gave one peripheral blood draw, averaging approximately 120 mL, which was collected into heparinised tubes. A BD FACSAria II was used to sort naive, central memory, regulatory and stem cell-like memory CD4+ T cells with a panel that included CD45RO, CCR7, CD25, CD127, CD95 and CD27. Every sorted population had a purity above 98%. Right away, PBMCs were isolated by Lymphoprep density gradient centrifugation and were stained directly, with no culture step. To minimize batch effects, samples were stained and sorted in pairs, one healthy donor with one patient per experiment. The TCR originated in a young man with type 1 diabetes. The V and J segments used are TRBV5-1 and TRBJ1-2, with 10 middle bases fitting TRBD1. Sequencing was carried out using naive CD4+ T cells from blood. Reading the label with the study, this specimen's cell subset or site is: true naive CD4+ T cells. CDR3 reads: CASSGQDSGTGVGYTF. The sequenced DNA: TGCGCCAGCAGCGGTCAGGACTCCGGGACAGGGGTTGGCTACACCTTC.